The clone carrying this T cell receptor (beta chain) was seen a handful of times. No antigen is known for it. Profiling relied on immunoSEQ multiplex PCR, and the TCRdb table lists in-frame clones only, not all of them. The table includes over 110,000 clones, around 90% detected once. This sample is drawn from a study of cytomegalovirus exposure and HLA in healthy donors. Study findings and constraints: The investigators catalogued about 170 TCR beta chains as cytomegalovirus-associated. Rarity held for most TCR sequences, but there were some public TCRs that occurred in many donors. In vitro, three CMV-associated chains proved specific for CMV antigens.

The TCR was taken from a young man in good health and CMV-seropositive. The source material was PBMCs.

This CDR3 reads CASSSQGAYEQYF. CDR3 nucleotide sequence: TGCGCCAGCAGCTCACAGGGGGCCTACGAGCAGTACTTC. The chain combines TRBV5-1 with TRBJ2-7, with TRBD1 matching 8 bases. The junction had 1 base not matched to a gene; V was cut back by 3 bases and J by 2 bases. Per germline, CDR1 SGHRS and CDR2 YFSETQ. CDR3 length equals 13 residues.